Included here is one T cell receptor (beta chain) sequence, with context. Each CDR3 protein gets one entry after TCRdb re-called the 5' RACE reads with MiXCR. The data hold approximately 490,000 distinct CDR3 sequences, with roughly 20% observed a single time. This specimen comes from a study of T-cell memory formation after mild COVID-19. Sequenced material: PBMCs or a T cell subset sorted from them (not recorded which). This receptor was obtained from an adult woman who had mild COVID-19 (a few samples of this study predate the infection). Cell type and time point are not known.

The CDR3 reads CASSQASGHNTGELFF. The CDR3 coding sequence is TGCGCCAGCAGCCAAGCTAGCGGCCACAACACCGGGGAGCTGTTTTTT. The chain uses TRBV4-1 and TRBJ2-2; 7 bases match TRBD2. This CDR3 has 16 residues. Trimming cost V 1 base and J 2 bases; bases outside gene matches: 4. CDR1 MGHRA and CDR2 YSYEKL come from the germline V gene.